This T cell receptor beta chain was identified during a study of Ad26.COV2.S vaccination and SARS-CoV-2 variants. Study background: Participant was drawn from the COV1001 Ad26.COV2.S trial arm.

Regarding treatment: around 19 received Ad26.COV2.S at low or high dose, single or two shots; roughly five received placebo; per-sample allocation not given. All samples were drawn on day 63, counting from the first vaccine or placebo injection. Assay used: immunoSEQ multiplex PCR; TCRdb lists only in-frame clones, some missing. The repertoire has hundreds of thousands of clones, 75% to 90% of them found once; the top ten carry about 10%. V was pared by 4 bases and J by 4 bases, with 16 bases between. CDR1 and CDR2 from the germline V gene are GTSNPN and SVGIG (reference sequence). This CDR3 contains 14 residues. Concerning this clone: Its cognate antigen is unknown.

Findings of the study overall: Assessments of TCR breadth and depth may have underestimated the total T cell responses.

The V and J genes are TRBV30 and TRBJ2-5, with D possibly being TRBD1 (7 bases). This specimen consisted of peripheral blood, obtained in a trial of Ad26.COV2.S vaccine versus placebo. The sequence derives from a person between 18 and 60 years old who received the Ad26.COV2.S COVID-19 vaccine or a placebo. The CDR3 bases are TGTGCCTGGAACACCGCAGGGGGAGGAGAGACCCAGTACTTC. It translates to CAWNTAGGGETQYF. Combining the CDR3 with reference TRBV30 and TRBJ2-5 gives the whole variable domain SQTIHQWPATLVQPVGSPLSLECTVEGTSNPNLYWYRQAAGRGLQLLFYSVGIGQISSEVPQNLSASRPQDRQFILSSKKLLLSDSGFYLCAWNTAGGGETQYFGPGTRLLVL.